Sequencing of this T cell receptor beta chain was carried out in a study of cytomegalovirus exposure and HLA in healthy donors. The PCR ran on 60 Vbeta and 13 Jbeta primers. The method was immunoSEQ multiplex PCR; TCRdb's version includes in-frame clones alone and lacks a portion of them. The table lists approximately 150,000 clones, 79% of them singletons. V lost 3 bases, J lost 4 bases, and 19 bases lay in between. Germline V lookup: CDR1 MDHEN, CDR2 SYDVKM. The CDR3 has 17 residues. The receptor was isolated from a human donor in good health. The sequencing sample was made of PBMCs. This chain links TRBV28 with TRBJ1-5; possible D gene TRBD1, 5 bases. The CDR3 sequence is CASSLTLGRGGNQPQHF. CDR3 DNA: TGTGCCAGCAGTTTGACCTTGGGCCGGGGGGGGAATCAGCCCCAGCATTTT.